Described below is a single T cell receptor beta chain sequence and its context. Authors' analysis steps: Amplifying reference gene primers gave estimates of nucleated cell counts. Sequencing was performed with immunoSEQ multiplex PCR; in TCRdb, only in-frame clones are kept and a portion is missing. The V and J calls and clone size come from that table; D and trimming were worked out from the DNA. The data contain 35,000 to 40,000 clones, 70% to 90% of them singletons. These data originate in a study of blood T cell repertoires in COVID-19. Study-wide background: Both acute and convalescent COVID-19 samples were obtained from the United States, Italy and Spain. In each case, the material was cDNA or gDNA derived from T cells, B-cell-depleted T cells, or PBMCs.

CDR3 length equals 14 residues. Looked up from germline, CDR1 is MDHEN and CDR2 is SYDVKM. The V and J ends lost 1 base and 7 bases respectively, with 11 bases between them. This TCR derives from a man in his fifties or sixties with active COVID-19. This rearrangement joins TRBV28 to TRBJ1-5; D is unresolved. Material for sequencing was peripheral blood. The CDR3 loop is CASSLSGSLQPQHF. CDR3 DNA: TGTGCCAGCAGTTTATCGGGGTCGCTCCAGCCCCAGCATTTT.